The subject of this entry is one T cell receptor (beta chain). V lost 3 bases and J lost 3, with 15 bases in between. The CDR3 is 16 residues long. In germline, CDR1 is SGHRS, CDR2 YFSETQ. Authors' methods: Nucleated cell counts were estimated from reference gene primer amplification. Sequencing was performed with immunoSEQ multiplex PCR; in TCRdb, only in-frame clones are kept and a portion is missing. From that table come the V and J calls and clone size; the DNA was used to work out D and trimming. The table has more than 250,000 clones, approximately 85% seen once. The sample comes from a study of blood T cell repertoires in COVID-19. About the research overall: From the United States, Italy and Spain came samples of acute and convalescent COVID-19. PBMCs, B-cell-depleted T cells, or T cells were the source of the cDNA or gDNA that made up the material.

The sequenced sample was peripheral blood. The sequence was collected from a human donor in a cohort sampled during active COVID-19. The rearrangement links TRBV5-1 to TRBJ1-4; weak D call: TRBD1 (5 bases). In DNA, the CDR3 is TGCGCCAGCAGCTGGCGGGGCGAGGACGCTAATGAAAAACTGTTTTTT. It specifies CASSWRGEDANEKLFF.